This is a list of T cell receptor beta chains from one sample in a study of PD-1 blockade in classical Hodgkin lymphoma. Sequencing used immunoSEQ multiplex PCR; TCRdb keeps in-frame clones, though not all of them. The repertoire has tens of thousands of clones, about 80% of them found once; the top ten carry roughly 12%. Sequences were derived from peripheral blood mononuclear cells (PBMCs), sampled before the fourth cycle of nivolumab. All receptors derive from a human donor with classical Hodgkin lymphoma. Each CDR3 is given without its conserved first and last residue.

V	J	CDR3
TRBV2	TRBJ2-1	ASSGRISGDRF
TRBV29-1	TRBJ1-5	SVSGSYSNQPQH
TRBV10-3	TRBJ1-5	AISTGGNQPQH
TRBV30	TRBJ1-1	AWSAPDGPLNTEAF
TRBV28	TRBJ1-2	ASSLSLGTIGYT
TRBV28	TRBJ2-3	ASSLVLGTSGRAQTDTQY
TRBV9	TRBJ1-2	ASSVGTGLGYGYT
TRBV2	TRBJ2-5	ASSVSRHRQETQY
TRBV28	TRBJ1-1	ASSPTNTEAF
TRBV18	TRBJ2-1	ASSYEMDNEQF